The source of this T cell receptor beta chain is a study of T-cell reconstitution after alpha-beta-depleted transplantation in children. This clonotype was observed a few times. An end of the junction differs from the germline gene, which may be a read error. The CDR3 loop spans 18 amino acids. Per germline, CDR1 SSHAT and CDR2 FNYEAQ (reference sequence). During its preparation, the TCRbeta library received unique molecular identifiers. TCRdb ran MiXCR on the PCR reads and lists one entry per CDR3 protein. Here the sample spans about 340,000 distinct CDR3 sequences, about 9.3% being singletons. The V gene is TRBV7-7, the J gene TRBJ2-2; D possibly corresponds to TRBD2 (7 bases). The clonotype was recovered from a human donor who donated a stem cell graft to a child with acute lymphoblastic leukemia. This specimen was PBMCs from the stem cell graft donor, taken from the stem cell graft. The CDR3 region is CASSPTGGRLLNTGELFF. CDR3 coding DNA: TGTGCTAGCAGCCCGACGGGGGGCCGACTATTGAACACCGGGGAGCTGTTTTTT. Full variable domain (rest looked up from reference TRBV7-7 and TRBJ2-2): GAGVSQSPRYKVTKRGQDVTLRCDPISSHATLYWYQQALGQGPEFLTYFNYEAQPDKSGLPSDRFSAERPEGSISTLTIQRTEQRDSAMYRCASSPTGGRLLNTGELFFGEGSRLTVL.